This TCR beta chain is from a study of blood T cell repertoires in COVID-19. Profiled with immunoSEQ multiplex PCR; TCRdb holds only in-frame clones, not every one. The profile shows approximately 260,000 clones, over 65% of them singletons. Trimming took off 0 bases at V and 4 bases at J, with 8 bases between the two ends. This CDR3 contains 14 residues. Germline-derived CDR1 and CDR2 are MRHNA and SNTAGT. The receptor was isolated from a man aged 55 to 69 who had recovered from COVID-19. Sequencing was done on a sample of peripheral blood. The genes are TRBV6-4 and TRBJ2-3; D is ambiguous. The CDR3 protein is CASSDSGLPDTQYF. The DNA for the CDR3 is TGTGCCAGCAGTGACTCGGGCCTGCCAGATACGCAGTATTTT.